The clone carrying this TCR beta chain was seen a single time. This study enrolled people aged 18 to 89 from approximately 25 US geographic areas. Clinical history reported by participants formed the basis on which cohorts were assigned. In Cohort 3, a recovered donor had either two negative PCRs, clearance, or symptom resolution. This sample stems from a study of blood T cell repertoires in COVID-19. About the study: The origin of the acute and convalescent COVID-19 samples was the United States, Italy and Spain.

The method was immunoSEQ multiplex PCR; TCRdb's version includes in-frame clones alone and lacks a portion of them. The sample lists 200,000 to 250,000 clones; around four fifths were seen once. Trimming shortened V by 5 bases and J by 4 bases, and 15 bases separated the two germline ends. The CDR3 covers 15 residues. Germline V gene lookup returns CDR1 LGHNA and CDR2 YNFKEQ. This receptor was obtained from a man aged 35 to 55 who had recovered from COVID-19. This chain connects TRBV4-2 to TRBJ1-5; D remains ambiguous. The material sequenced was PBMCs or T cells enriched from blood (not recorded which). Written as DNA, the CDR3 is TGTGCCAGCAGCAAAGGACTCACCACTAATCAGCCCCAGCATTTT. Translating gives CASSKGLTTNQPQHF.